The 9 T cell receptor beta chains presented below share a single source sample, sequenced in a study of shared clonotypes between healthy human individuals. The protocol was immunoSEQ multiplex PCR, while the TCRdb copy is restricted to in-frame clones and leaves out a portion. The sample shows roughly 2.1 million clones, about 92% of them seen only once. Naive CD8 populations comprised CD45RO-negative cells positively selected for CCR7, excluding terminally differentiated effector memory CD45RA+ cells. What was sequenced was naive CD8+ T cells from PBMCs. These receptors came from a man aged 18-30 years in good health. Some clones in this sample may be carry-over from other donors' samples.

This chain joins TRBV4-3 and TRBJ2-5; 9 nucleotides line up with TRBD2. Trimming at V came to 0 bases and at J to 5 bases, leaving 7 bases not matched to a gene. The length of the CDR3 is 16 residues. Germline values: CDR1 LGHNA, CDR2 YSLEER. For the CDR3, the DNA is TGCGCCAGCAGCCAAGATCGAAGCGGGAGGATGGAGACCCAGTACTTC. Encoded protein: CASSQDRSGRMETQYF.

The genes are TRBV28 and TRBJ2-3; D unresolved. The CDR3 has 16 residues. Trimming shortened V by 6 bases and J by 5 bases, and 21 bases separated the two germline ends. Germline V gene lookup returns CDR1 MDHEN and CDR2 SYDVKM. CDR3 nucleotide sequence: TGTGCCAGCAGCTTCTGGACGGCGGCCTCCGGAGATACGCAGTATTTT. Protein product: CASSFWTAASGDTQYF.

The CDR3 spells CASSPTLRREGHEQYF. The CDR3 bases are TGCGCCAGCAGCCCAACCCTTCGGCGGGAGGGCCACGAGCAGTACTTC. The V and J genes are TRBV4-3 and TRBJ2-7; 9 bases align to TRBD2. V was pared by 4 bases and J by 5 bases, with 12 bases of the junction left unmatched. This CDR3 has 16 residues. Germline V gene data show CDR1 as LGHNA and CDR2 as YSLEER.

CDR3 amino acids: CASSSPGTGPYEQYF. In DNA form, the CDR3 reads TGTGCCAGCAGTTCGCCCGGGACAGGGCCCTACGAGCAGTACTTC. The chain joins TRBV6-5 to TRBJ2-7; TRBD1 matches 9 bases. Germline-derived CDR1 and CDR2 are MNHEY and SVGAGI. The CDR3 consists of 15 residues. J lost 2 bases, V lost 4 bases, and 6 bases had no gene match.

V gene TRBV19 combines with J gene TRBJ1-5; D unresolved. The CDR3 consists of 15 residues. The germline V gene encodes CDR1 LNHDA and CDR2 SQIVND (reference sequence). V lost 1 base and J lost 7, with 14 bases in between. In nucleotides, the CDR3 is TGTGCCAGTAGTATAGGGTGGGAGTCTGGCCAGCCCCAGCATTTT. It yields the protein CASSIGWESGQPQHF.

The chain has TRBV9 and TRBJ2-3, with 10 bases aligning to TRBD1. Losses at the gene ends were 3 bases for V and 0 bases for J; bases not matched to a gene: 4. The CDR3 covers 16 residues. In germline, CDR1 is SGDLS, CDR2 YYNGEE. CDR3 in amino acids: CASSADRGLSTDTQYF. CDR3 bases: TGTGCCAGCAGCGCAGACAGGGGGCTTAGCACAGATACGCAGTATTTT.

The chain links TRBV11-2 to TRBJ1-4; D ambiguous. V was clipped by 1 base and J by 3 bases, with 15 bases between them. The CDR3 has 17 amino acids. CDR1 and CDR2 from the germline V gene are SGHAT and FQNNGV. The CDR3 region is CASSLVAGLQANEKLFF. DNA for the CDR3: TGTGCCAGCAGCTTAGTGGCAGGACTGCAGGCTAATGAAAAACTGTTTTTT.

This chain uses TRBV9 with TRBJ1-5; no clear D gene. V was cut by 6 bases and J by 4 bases, with 8 bases left in between. This CDR3 has 12 amino acids. Germline V gene lookup returns CDR1 SGDLS and CDR2 YYNGEE. In nucleotides, the CDR3 is TGTGCCAGCATGGGCGGGAATCAGCCCCAGCATTTT. Translating gives CASMGGNQPQHF. The full variable domain, with the rest looked up from reference TRBV9 and TRBJ1-5, is DSGVTQTPKHLITATGQRVTLRCSPRSGDLSVYWYQQSLDQGLQFLIQYYNGEERAKGNILERFSAQQFPDLHSELNLSSLELGDSALYFCASMGGNQPQHFGDGTRLSIL.

The chain combines TRBV9 with TRBJ2-1, with D tentatively TRBD1 or TRBD2 (5 bases each). Trimming removed 7 bases at V and 5 bases at J, with 19 bases between. The CDR3 covers 15 residues. Germline V CDR1 and CDR2: SGDLS, YYNGEE. The CDR3 DNA reads TGTGCCAGCGCAATATCGAGCGAGGGGAACAATGAGCAGTTCTTC. Its protein product is CASAISSEGNNEQFF.